This T cell receptor beta chain was found in a study of CD8+CD57+ T cells in acquired aplastic anemia (dated by TCRdb to about 2018). Looking at the study overall: A mean of roughly 3.2 ug of DNA, ranging from roughly 0.19 to 30 ug, was extracted from sorted CD4+ and CD8+ cells. CD8+CD57+ expansion was defined as a frequency above the mean frequency observed in healthy subjects. Study-level results and caveats: Twenty-nine CD8+ CDR3 sequences were found to be shared between patients and controls, but these sequences appeared to be highly expressed in patients and within the immunodominant clones of the patients. Between patients and healthy controls, no significant difference in CD8+ Simpson's diversity was found (P=0.060).

Genomic DNA was used as template for profiling of TCR beta VDJ combinations and CDR3 sequences. TCR repertoire sequencing was run on an Illumina HiSeq 2000. For the original study's pipeline: TRBV/TRBJ rearrangement plots, CDR3 size and DJ length profiles, and Simpson's diversity index were used to evaluate the repertoires. The most abundant DNA sequence in the deep sequencing data was defined as the immunodominant clone. CDR3 amino acid sequences were screened for sharing across subjects and compared with published repertoires and the VDJdb database. The public reads were quality trimmed at Q25 with fastp and then assembled into clones with MiXCR by TCRdb, keeping productive beta chains. Merged by CDR3 protein, the rows form single entries marked with the most common genes and DNA. TCRdb, rather than the study authors, made the V and J calls. The table for this sample lists about 240,000 distinct CDR3 sequences; more than 45% of them were counted only once. 7% to 9.5% of the sample is in the top ten clones.

For this clonotype: Which antigen it targets is not known. An end of the junction does not agree with germline; a read error may underlie this.

From the germline V gene, CDR1 is SGHRS and CDR2 is YFSETQ. Its CDR3 holds 13 amino acids, cysteine through phenylalanine. Here the CDR3 DNA is all that survives: 39 bases in frame from base 1. Expansion of CD8+CD57+ cells had been shown by flow cytometry in the patients chosen for sequencing. Every patient had severe acquired aplastic anemia, diagnosed using the International Study of Aplastic Anemia and Agranulocytosis and Camitta criteria. No patient had received any therapy when blood was sampled. In this study, sorted CD4+ and CD8+ T cells from the blood of healthy subjects and of severe aplastic anemia patients had their TCR repertoires deep-sequenced. Patients were enrolled under clinicaltrials.gov protocols 00001620, 01623167, 00001397, 00071045, 00081523 and 00961064 in the USA. Ficoll-Paque density gradient centrifugation was used to isolate peripheral blood mononuclear cells. Before DNA extraction, CD4+ and CD8+ T cells were sorted by FACS or by magnetic beads.

Here the chain combines TRBV5-1 and TRBJ2-5; confidence is insufficient to name the D gene. The TCR sequence derives from a human donor with aplastic anemia. The sequencing input was sorted CD4+, CD8+, or CD8+CD57+ T cells (not recorded which) from PBMCs. The CDR3 region: CASSSWAGETQYF. The nucleotides read TGTGCCAGCAGCTCGTGGGCTGGAGAGACCCAGTACTTC.